A single count supports the clone carrying this TCR beta chain. Its matching antigen is unknown. Assay used: immunoSEQ multiplex PCR; TCRdb lists only in-frame clones, some missing. This table holds roughly 35,000 clones, 70% to 90% found once. Relapses following autologous stem cell transplantation were seen in all patients, with brentuximab vedotin exposure varying. This record comes from a study of PD-1 blockade in classical Hodgkin lymphoma. General study findings and limits: Healthy donors were reported to have higher baseline TCR diversity than newly diagnosed patients. Factors driving the repertoire differences, possibly disease activity or prior therapy, remain undefined.

The CDR3 runs 16 residues. Germline V gives CDR1 MNHNY, CDR2 SVGAGI (reference sequence). With 0 bases removed from V and 6 bases from J, the gap between germline ends came to 17 bases. V usage is TRBV6-6 and J usage is TRBJ1-2, with unresolved D. The sample here was peripheral blood mononuclear cells (PBMCs), taken before the second cycle of nivolumab. The sequence was collected from a human donor with classical Hodgkin lymphoma. The CDR3 DNA reads as TGTGCCAGCAGTTACTCCCCCGGGGTGGGGTTGCATGGCTACACCTTC. Its translation is CASSYSPGVGLHGYTF.